Listed here are 23 T cell receptor beta chains from one sample, sequenced in a study of blood T cell repertoires in COVID-19. Sequencing used immunoSEQ multiplex PCR; TCRdb keeps in-frame clones, though not all of them. Altogether fewer than 200,000 clones are present, about 81% being singletons, with the ten largest covering around 8%. Sequenced sample: peripheral blood. These receptors were obtained from a woman in her sixties with COVID-19, enrolled during active disease.

The count of this clone is one. The rearrangement links TRBV10-3 to TRBJ1-2; 7 positions match TRBD1. V lost 0 bases and J lost 3; bases outside the gene matches: 4. This CDR3 region has 15 residues. CDR1 and CDR2 from the germline V gene are ENHRY and SYGVKD. In DNA form, the CDR3 reads TGTGCCATCAGTGAGTCGACAGGGACAGACTATGGCTACACCTTC. Translated, it gives CAISESTGTDYGYTF.

V usage is TRBV2 and J usage is TRBJ1-5; TRBD1 might be the D (5 bases). The germline V gene encodes CDR1 SNHLY and CDR2 FYNNEI. V was shortened by 2 bases and J by 6 bases, with 11 bases between the two germline ends. There are 14 residues in the CDR3. Here the CDR3 DNA reads TGTGCCAGCAGTGAAAACAGGTTAAGTCAGCCCCAGCATTTT. This translates into CASSENRLSQPQHF.

With regard to this clone: A junction end diverges from the germline sequence, so it may reflect a read error. The chain joins TRBV7-7 to TRBJ2-5, with 10 positions matching TRBD1. Germline loops: CDR1 SSHAT, CDR2 FNYEAQ (reference sequence). This CDR3 is 15 amino acids long. DNA for the CDR3: TGTGCTAGCAGCCCGGACAGGGGGAAAGGAGAGACCCAGTACTTC. Residues: CASSPDRGKGETQYF.

The gene calls are TRBV27 and TRBJ1-1; no clear D. The V gene lost 5 bases and the J gene lost 5 bases, with 15 bases spanning the gap. Germline CDR1 is MNHEY and CDR2 is SMNVEV (reference sequence). The CDR3 is 14 residues long. CDR3 protein: CASSPEGGVTEAFF. The CDR3 DNA reads TGTGCCAGCAGTCCCGAGGGTGGGGTTACTGAAGCTTTCTTT.

This chain joins TRBV18 and TRBJ2-7; the D gene is possibly TRBD1 (5 bases). CDR1 KGHSH and CDR2 LQKENI come from the germline V gene. The CDR3 contains 14 residues. Trimming removed 2 bases from V and 5 bases from J, with 13 bases in between. CDR3: CASSPGARAHEQYF. CDR3 sequence (DNA): TGTGCCAGCTCACCAGGGGCCAGGGCCCACGAGCAGTACTTC.

The chain uses TRBV4-1 and TRBJ1-2; 9 bases are a match to TRBD1. V was pared by 4 bases and J by 0 bases, with 12 bases of the junction left unmatched. The CDR3 covers 18 residues. In germline, CDR1 is MGHRA, CDR2 YSYEKL. CDR3 coding DNA: TGCGCCAGCAGCCCTTTGGAGGGACAGGGTCTTACTAACTATGGCTACACCTTC. Amino acid sequence: CASSPLEGQGLTNYGYTF.

The CDR3 region has the DNA TGTGCCAGCAGCAAAACAGTCGCCAACTATGGCTACACCTTC. This sequence encodes CASSKTVANYGYTF. This sequence joins TRBV21-1 and TRBJ1-2; no check of the table's D call, TRBD1, against the DNA was made. TRBV21-1 has pseudogene status. CDR3 length: 14 amino acids.

The chain links TRBV5-1 to TRBJ1-1; D ambiguous. With 4 bases removed from V and 1 base from J, the gap between germline ends came to 14 bases. The CDR3 consists of 15 residues. Looked up from germline, CDR1 is SGHRS and CDR2 is YFSETQ. CDR3 sequence (DNA): TGCGCCAGCAGCCCCCTAACACCGGGGAACACTGAAGCTTTCTTT. Encoded protein: CASSPLTPGNTEAFF. The entire variable domain, with the rest obtained from reference TRBV5-1 and TRBJ1-1, is as follows: KAGVTQTPRYLIKTRGQQVTLSCSPISGHRSVSWYQQTPGQGLQFLFEYFSETQRNKGNFPGRFSGRQFSNSRSEMNVSTLELGDSALYLCASSPLTPGNTEAFFGQGTRLTVV.

This rearrangement joins TRBV6-7 to TRBJ1-1; 7 bases align to TRBD1. TRBV6-7 belongs to the ORF category, with a function that is uncertain. This CDR3 is 15 amino acids long. The ends lost 6 bases at V and 1 base at J; junction bases unmatched: 8. The CDR3 is CASREPGQWNTEAFF. The CDR3 DNA reads as TGTGCCAGCAGAGAACCGGGACAGTGGAACACTGAAGCTTTCTTT.

The rearrangement uses TRBV28 and TRBJ2-7; 10 bases line up with TRBD2. The length of the CDR3 is 15 residues. The germline gives CDR1 MDHEN, CDR2 SYDVKM. V trimming: 6 bases; J trimming: 0 bases; junction bases outside the gene matches: 5. The chain's CDR3 is CASRDSGRISYEQYF. The CDR3 bases are TGTGCCAGCAGGGATAGCGGGAGGATCTCCTACGAGCAGTACTTC.

The CDR3 loop is CASSFTFNRAEAFF. Written as DNA, the CDR3 is TGTGCCAGTAGTTTCACTTTTAACAGGGCGGAAGCTTTCTTT. The chain is built from TRBV19 and TRBJ1-1; the D gene is possibly TRBD1 (6 bases). V shed 5 bases and J shed 8 bases, with 18 bases lying between them. This CDR3 contains 14 residues. CDR1 is LNHDA, CDR2 SQIVND, per germline (reference sequence).

The V and J genes are TRBV5-1 and TRBJ1-6, with D unclear. The V gene lost 0 bases and the J gene lost 8 bases, with 9 bases spanning the gap. This CDR3 has 14 residues. Per the germline V gene, CDR1 is SGHRS and CDR2 is YFSETQ. The CDR3 DNA reads as TGCGCCAGCAGCTTGGGGACGAGGGATTCACCCCTCCACTTT. Translated: CASSLGTRDSPLHF.

This chain uses TRBV5-1 with TRBJ2-3, with TRBD2 matching 13 bases. Trimming at V came to 2 bases and at J to 2 bases, leaving 5 bases not matched to a gene. This CDR3 comprises 17 residues. CDR1 SGHRS and CDR2 YFSETQ come from the germline V gene. This chain's CDR3 is CASSFWTSGGITDTQYF. The CDR3 DNA is TGCGCCAGCAGCTTTTGGACTAGCGGGGGCATCACAGATACGCAGTATTTT.

J is TRBJ2-1 and V is TRBV9; possibly TRBD1 for D (5 bases). Looked up from germline, CDR1 is SGDLS and CDR2 is YYNGEE. CDR3 length: 13 residues. V was clipped by 2 bases and J by 9 bases, with 12 bases between them. The CDR3 here is CASSVVRTGEQFF. The CDR3 DNA sequence: TGTGCCAGCAGCGTGGTACGTACAGGTGAGCAGTTCTTC.

The chain links TRBV7-9 to TRBJ2-2; 9 nucleotides align to TRBD1. Germline-derived CDR1 and CDR2 are SEHNR and FQNEAQ (reference sequence). This CDR3 is 15 amino acids long. V trimming: 5 bases; J trimming: 7 bases; junction bases outside the gene matches: 8. The CDR3 bases are TGTGCCAGCAGCCCGGACAGGGGCAGTATCGGGGAGCTGTTTTTT. Encoded protein: CASSPDRGSIGELFF.

V gene TRBV6-5 combines with J gene TRBJ1-6; D remains unclear. CDR3 length equals 13 residues. Germline CDR1 reads MNHEY; CDR2 reads SVGAGI. The germline V and J ends were trimmed by 7 bases and 6 bases, with 10 bases remaining between them. As DNA, the CDR3 is TGTGCCAGCACCAAGGGAGCTAATTCACCCCTCCACTTT. It translates to CASTKGANSPLHF.

The CDR3 nucleotides read TGCGCCAGCAGTGATAAGGGACAGAGCCGCTCCTACGAGCAGTACTTC. It specifies CASSDKGQSRSYEQYF. The V gene is TRBV10-1, the J gene TRBJ2-7; 7 nucleotides agree with TRBD1. V trimming: 3 bases; J trimming: 0 bases; junction bases outside the gene matches: 8. CDR1 WNHNN and CDR2 SYGVQD come from the germline V gene (reference sequence). The CDR3 sequence is 16 residues long.

This chain joins TRBV7-9 and TRBJ2-3; 10 nucleotides agree with TRBD2. This CDR3 spans 15 amino acids. Germline V gene lookup returns CDR1 SEHNR and CDR2 FQNEAQ (reference sequence). With 5 bases clipped from V and 6 bases from J, the junction kept 8 bases outside the gene matches. CDR3 nucleotides: TGTGCCAGCAGCCCGAGCGGGGGGGGCGCGGATACGCAGTATTTT. This translates into CASSPSGGGADTQYF.

This clone was seen once. The chain joins TRBV24-1 to TRBJ2-2; tentatively, D is TRBD1 (6 bases). The V and J ends lost 5 bases and 3 bases respectively, with 9 bases between them. This CDR3 is built from 14 residues. The germline gives CDR1 KGHDR, CDR2 SFDVKD. The CDR3 region has the DNA TGTGCCACCAGTGTTCAGGGGTACACCGGGGAGCTGTTTTTT. This sequence encodes CATSVQGYTGELFF.

V usage is TRBV23-1 and J usage is TRBJ2-7; D might be TRBD1 (6 bases). TRBV23-1 is filed as an ORF, its function uncertain. Trimming left V 8 bases short and J 2 bases short, with 13 bases between. The CDR3 loop spans 13 amino acids. CDR3 loop: CASQGYLAYEQYF. In nucleotides, the CDR3 is TGCGCCAGCCAGGGGTACCTGGCCTACGAGCAGTACTTC.

CDR3 sequence: CASSSPFPFVNEQFF. The CDR3 bases are TGTGCCAGCAGTTCTCCGTTTCCGTTTGTCAATGAGCAGTTCTTC. The J gene is TRBJ2-1, the V gene TRBV6-5, with unresolved D. There are 15 residues in the CDR3. CDR1 is MNHEY, CDR2 SVGAGI, per germline. With 4 bases removed from V and 6 bases from J, the gap between germline ends came to 16 bases.

V is TRBV29-1 and J is TRBJ1-5; 9 bases are a match to TRBD1. V was clipped by 8 bases and J by 5 bases; unmatched bases: 4. Germline V CDR1 and CDR2: SQVTM, ANQGSEA. This CDR3 is built from 12 residues. The CDR3 coding sequence is TGCAGCACTGGGACAGGGCATCAGCCCCAGCATTTT. Translated: CSTGTGHQPQHF.

This chain links TRBV6-4 with TRBJ2-3, with TRBD2 matching over 7 bases. CDR3 length equals 14 residues. Germline V gene data show CDR1 as MRHNA and CDR2 as SNTAGT. V shed 4 bases and J 10 bases; nucleotides not matched to a gene: 11. CDR3 nucleotides: TGTGCCAGCAGTGCGGGAGGTGCTCCAGGCCCGCAGTATTTT. It is translated as CASSAGGAPGPQYF.